This T cell receptor (beta chain) was identified during a study of PD-1 blockade in classical Hodgkin lymphoma. The data were produced by immunoSEQ multiplex PCR, yet TCRdb's version contains in-frame clones alone and is incomplete. The repertoire holds approximately 27,000 clones, with more than 65% as singletons. The time point is: cycle 4 day 1 (C4D1), after 5 to 7 weeks of nivolumab. The patients all showed relapse after autologous stem cell transplantation, while their brentuximab vedotin exposure varied. The V end was cut by 6 bases, the J end by 5 bases, with 13 bases between. Germline V gene sequence: CDR1 SNHLY, CDR2 FYNNEI. The CDR3 extends over 13 amino acids. The sample holds a few counts of this clone.

The rearrangement joins TRBV2 to TRBJ1-2, with D perhaps TRBD1 (5 bases). The starting material was peripheral blood mononuclear cells (PBMCs), obtained before the fourth cycle of nivolumab. The source is a human donor with classical Hodgkin lymphoma. Written as DNA, the CDR3 is TGTGCCAGCAGACTTGGGACGGCTTATGGCTACACCTTC. Translated, it gives CASRLGTAYGYTF.